This T cell receptor (beta chain) was observed in a study of cytomegalovirus exposure and HLA in healthy donors. Across the study: Around 190 million T cells yielded 117 million unique TCR beta sequences, as an earlier analysis found.

PCR employed 60 Vbeta and 13 Jbeta primers. Method: immunoSEQ multiplex PCR; TCRdb's copy keeps in-frame clones and lacks some. The data hold 190,000 or so clones, with approximately 78% observed a single time. Findings and caveats of the study: A reported reduction in N-insertions relative to the approximately 690-donor mean was seen in an Asian-associated ancestry cluster in a later analysis. Reports indicate that TCR beta sequences accurately predicted the HLA-A and HLA-B alleles of most subjects. Testing in vitro showed a few CMV-associated chains specific for CMV antigens.

Points on this clone: Its target is not known.

Germline loops: CDR1 ENHRY, CDR2 SYGVKD. This CDR3 comprises 13 residues. Losses at the gene ends were 5 bases for V and 7 bases for J; bases not matched to a gene: 7. The sample comprised PBMCs. The chain employs TRBV10-3 and TRBJ1-1; TRBD1 matches 7 bases. The TCR comes from a woman aged 50 to 65 in good health and CMV-seropositive. CDR3 region: CAISYGTADEAFF. The DNA of the CDR3 is TGTGCCATCAGTTACGGGACAGCCGATGAAGCTTTCTTT.